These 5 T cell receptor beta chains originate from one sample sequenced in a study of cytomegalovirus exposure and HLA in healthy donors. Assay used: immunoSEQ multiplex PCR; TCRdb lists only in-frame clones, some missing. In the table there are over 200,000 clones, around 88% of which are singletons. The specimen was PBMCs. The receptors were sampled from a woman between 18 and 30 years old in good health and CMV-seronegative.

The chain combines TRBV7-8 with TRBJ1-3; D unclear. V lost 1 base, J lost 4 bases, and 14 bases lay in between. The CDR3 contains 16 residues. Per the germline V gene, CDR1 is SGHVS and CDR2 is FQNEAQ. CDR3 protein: CASSLGTVVPGNTIYF. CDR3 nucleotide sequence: TGTGCCAGCAGCTTAGGGACTGTAGTCCCGGGAAACACCATATATTTT.

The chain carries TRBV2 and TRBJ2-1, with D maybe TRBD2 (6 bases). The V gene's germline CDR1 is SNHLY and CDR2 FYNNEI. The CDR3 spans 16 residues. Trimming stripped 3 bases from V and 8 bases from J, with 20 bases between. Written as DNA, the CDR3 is TGTGCCAGCAGTGAGTCAAGCGGGCCTACCGGGGATGAGCAGTTCTTC. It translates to CASSESSGPTGDEQFF.

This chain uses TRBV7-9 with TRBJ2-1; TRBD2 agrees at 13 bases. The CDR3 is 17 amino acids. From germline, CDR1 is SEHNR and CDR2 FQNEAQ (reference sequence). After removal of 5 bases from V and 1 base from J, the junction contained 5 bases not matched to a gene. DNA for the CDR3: TGTGCCAGCAGCGTCGGGGGACTAGCGGGATCCTACAATGAGCAGTTCTTC. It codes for CASSVGGLAGSYNEQFF.

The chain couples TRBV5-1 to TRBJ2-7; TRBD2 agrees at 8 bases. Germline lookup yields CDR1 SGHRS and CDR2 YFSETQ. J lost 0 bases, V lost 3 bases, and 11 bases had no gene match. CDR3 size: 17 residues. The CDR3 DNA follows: TGCGCCAGCAGCTCCCCCCTCGGAAGCGGGAGCTCCTACGAGCAGTACTTC. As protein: CASSSPLGSGSSYEQYF.

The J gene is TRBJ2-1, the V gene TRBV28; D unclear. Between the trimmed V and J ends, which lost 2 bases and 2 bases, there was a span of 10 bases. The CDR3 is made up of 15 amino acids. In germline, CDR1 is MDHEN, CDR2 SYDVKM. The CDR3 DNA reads TGTGCCAGCAGTTTACCAGGAACCACCTACAATGAGCAGTTCTTC. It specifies CASSLPGTTYNEQFF.